A selection of T cell receptor beta chains follows, all from one sample in a study of T cells in Graves' hyperthyroidism and ophthalmopathy. TCRdb ran MiXCR on the multiplex PCR reads and lists one entry per CDR3 protein. The table shows 300,000 to 400,000 distinct CDR3 sequences, with roughly 15% occurring only once. Sequencing was done on a sample of blood. These receptor sequences come from a woman in her twenties or thirties with Graves' ophthalmopathy. The CDR3 runs from the conserved cysteine through the conserved F or W. A D gene is named only where the DNA matches it firmly. Part of the rows lack a size; the others show once, few, many or a class for expanded clones.

DNA: TGTGCCATCAGCACGTTTGCGGGCGGGGGGGACAATGAGCAGTTCTTC; CDR3: CAISTFAGGGDNEQFF; D: TRBD2; length: 16; V: TRBV10-3; size: many; J: TRBJ2-1
DNA: TGTGCCAGCAGGCAGGCAGCACGGAACACCGGGGAGCTGTTTTTT; CDR3: CASRQAARNTGELFF; D: .; length: 15; V: TRBV12-3/TRBV12-4; size: many; J: TRBJ2-2
DNA: TGCAGCGTTGAAACAGGTGAATACGACAATGAGCAGTTCTTC; CDR3: CSVETGEYDNEQFF; D: .; length: 14; V: TRBV29-1; size: .; J: TRBJ2-1
DNA: TGTGCCAGTAGTGACCCCGGGACTAGTCAAGAGACCCAGTACTTC; CDR3: CASSDPGTSQETQYF; D: TRBD2; length: 15; V: TRBV19; size: few; J: TRBJ2-5
DNA: TGTGCCAGCAGGGAGTGGCAGGAGGTCGACAATGAGCAGTTCTTC; CDR3: CASREWQEVDNEQFF; D: .; length: 15; V: TRBV5-6; size: .; J: TRBJ2-1
DNA: TGCAGTGCTAGTCAGACCACAGGGGGCCCCAAAAACATTCAGTACTTC; CDR3: CSASQTTGGPKNIQYF; D: TRBD1; length: 16; V: TRBV20-1; size: many; J: TRBJ2-4
DNA: TGCAGTGCTACCGAGCAGGGGGGTTGGGATGGCTACACCTTC; CDR3: CSATEQGGWDGYTF; D: TRBD1; length: 14; V: TRBV20-1; size: .; J: TRBJ1-2
DNA: TGTGCCAGCAGTTTCCCCCCCAAGACTAGCGGGTTATACAATGAGCAGTTCTTC; CDR3: CASSFPPKTSGLYNEQFF; D: TRBD2; length: 18; V: TRBV28; size: many; J: TRBJ2-1
DNA: TGTGCCAGCAGGCTTGCGAACAGGGCCGGACAGCCCCAGCATTTT; CDR3: CASRLANRAGQPQHF; D: .; length: 15; V: TRBV28; size: many; J: TRBJ1-5
DNA: TGCAGTGCTAGAGATTCGGCTAGCGGGGGGGGTGAGCAGTACTTC; CDR3: CSARDSASGGGEQYF; D: TRBD2; length: 15; V: TRBV20-1; size: many; J: TRBJ2-7
DNA: TGTGCCAGCAGCCCCATTAGGGGCATTCAGTACTTC; CDR3: CASSPIRGIQYF; D: .; length: 12; V: TRBV9; size: .; J: TRBJ2-4
DNA: TGTGCCAGCACCACAGGAGGACAGCTATATCCAAGCACAGATACGCAGTATTTT; CDR3: CASTTGGQLYPSTDTQYF; D: .; length: 18; V: TRBV12-3/TRBV12-4; size: many; J: TRBJ2-3
DNA: TGTGCCAGCAGCGCCATGACAGGGGACTATGGCTACACCTTC; CDR3: CASSAMTGDYGYTF; D: TRBD1; length: 14; V: TRBV2; size: many; J: TRBJ1-2
DNA: TGTGCCAGCAGCTTTGAGGGCAATGAGCAGTTCTTC; CDR3: CASSFEGNEQFF; D: .; length: 12; V: TRBV7-9; size: many; J: TRBJ2-1
DNA: TGCGCCAGCAGTGACGACCCCTACGAGCAGTACTTC; CDR3: CASSDDPYEQYF; D: .; length: 12; V: TRBV10-1; size: few; J: TRBJ2-7
DNA: TGCGCCAGCAGCTACACCCGGGGGGGTAAACTCTATGGCTACACCTTC; CDR3: CASSYTRGGKLYGYTF; D: .; length: 16; V: TRBV5-1; size: .; J: TRBJ1-2
DNA: TGTGCCAGCAGTTTTGGGGGTGACGGGGAGCTGTTTTTT; CDR3: CASSFGGDGELFF; D: .; length: 13; V: TRBV12-3/TRBV12-4; size: many; J: TRBJ2-2
DNA: TGTGCCAGCAGTCCCTATGGGGCAGGGGGCTACGAGCAGTACTTC; CDR3: CASSPYGAGGYEQYF; D: TRBD1; length: 15; V: TRBV28; size: many; J: TRBJ2-7
DNA: TGTGCCTGGTTCGGGGCCTGGAAAAGCTACACCTTC; CDR3: CAWFGAWKSYTF; D: .; length: 12; V: TRBV30; size: few; J: TRBJ1-2
DNA: TGTGCCAGCAGCTTAGCCCCTGCGGTGAACACTGAAGCTTTCTTT; CDR3: CASSLAPAVNTEAFF; D: .; length: 15; V: TRBV7-2; size: many; J: TRBJ1-1
DNA: TGCAGTGCCTCTACTAGCTCAGAGACCCAGTACTTC; CDR3: CSASTSSETQYF; D: .; length: 12; V: TRBV20-1; size: many; J: TRBJ2-5
DNA: .; CDR3: CASSSSDTSLRQYF; D: .; length: 14; V: TRBV7-9; size: many; J: TRBJ2-3
DNA: TGTGCCAGCAGCGACTACAACTCCTACGAGCAGTACTTC; CDR3: CASSDYNSYEQYF; D: .; length: 13; V: TRBV2; size: many; J: TRBJ2-7
DNA: TGTGCCACCAGCAGAGGGAGGAGCGGATGGGAGAATGAAAAACTGTTTTTT; CDR3: CATSRGRSGWENEKLFF; D: .; length: 17; V: TRBV15; size: .; J: TRBJ1-4
DNA: TGTGCCAGCAGTTTGGGGGGACAGGGGGGGAATGAGCAGTTCTTC; CDR3: CASSLGGQGGNEQFF; D: TRBD1; length: 15; V: TRBV12-3/TRBV12-4; size: .; J: TRBJ2-1
DNA: TGTGCCAGCAGATGGACAGGGGTCGATCAGCCCCAGCATTTT; CDR3: CASRWTGVDQPQHF; D: TRBD1; length: 14; V: TRBV28; size: many; J: TRBJ1-5
DNA: TGTGCCAGCAGCCCGGGGAGGGGAAGCACAGATACGCAGTATTTT; CDR3: CASSPGRGSTDTQYF; D: TRBD2; length: 15; V: TRBV3-1; size: many; J: TRBJ2-3
DNA: TGTGCCAGCTCACCGAATCCAGGGGGCGAGGGCTCTATGTACGGCTACACCTTC; CDR3: CASSPNPGGEGSMYGYTF; D: TRBD1; length: 18; V: TRBV18; size: many; J: TRBJ1-2
DNA: TGTGCCAGCAGCTCCCCCGAGGACACTCTAGAAATCACCGGGGAGCTGTTTTTT; CDR3: CASSSPEDTLEITGELFF; D: .; length: 18; V: TRBV7-9; size: many; J: TRBJ2-2
DNA: TGTGCCAGCAGTTCCGCAGGGGGCCCGGTGGCTGAAGCTTTCTTT; CDR3: CASSSAGGPVAEAFF; D: TRBD1; length: 15; V: TRBV28; size: many; J: TRBJ1-1
DNA: TGTGCCAGCAGCTTGCTCCCCGTGGGGAACACTGAAGCTTTCTTT; CDR3: CASSLLPVGNTEAFF; D: .; length: 15; V: TRBV7-9; size: many; J: TRBJ1-1
DNA: TGCAGTGCTAGAGATCCTCCTGGCGGGGTGCGCGATGAGCAGTTCTTC; CDR3: CSARDPPGGVRDEQFF; D: .; length: 16; V: TRBV20-1; size: many; J: TRBJ2-1
DNA: TGTGCCAGCTCACGAGGGGCTAAAGCTAATGAAAAACTGTTTTTT; CDR3: CASSRGAKANEKLFF; D: .; length: 15; V: TRBV18; size: many; J: TRBJ1-4
DNA: TGTGCCAGCTCACCACCGGGACAACAGGGGGATACGCAGTATTTT; CDR3: CASSPPGQQGDTQYF; D: TRBD1; length: 15; V: TRBV18; size: many; J: TRBJ2-3
DNA: TGTGCCAGCAGTTCAAAATCGGGACTGAGGGCTGAAGCTTTCTTT; CDR3: CASSSKSGLRAEAFF; D: .; length: 15; V: TRBV28; size: few; J: TRBJ1-1
DNA: TGTGCCATCAGTGAGTTGGCTAGCGGGACCTACAATGAGCAGTACTTC; CDR3: CAISELASGTYNEQYF; D: TRBD2; length: 16; V: TRBV10-3; size: .; J: TRBJ2-7
DNA: TGTGCCACACCCCCCGTACAGGGGGCCAATGAGCAGTTCTTC; CDR3: CATPPVQGANEQFF; D: TRBD1; length: 14; V: TRBV2; size: few; J: TRBJ2-1
DNA: TGTGCCAGCAGTTCCGAACTAGCGGGGGATTACAATGAGCAGTTCTTC; CDR3: CASSSELAGDYNEQFF; D: TRBD2; length: 16; V: TRBV12-3/TRBV12-4; size: once; J: TRBJ2-1
DNA: TGTGCCAGCAGTTTTCTTTCTCCGGGAAGAGGGGCCGGGGAGCTGTTTTTT; CDR3: CASSFLSPGRGAGELFF; D: .; length: 17; V: TRBV12-3/TRBV12-4; size: many; J: TRBJ2-2
DNA: TGTGCCAGCAGCACCCGAAGCGGACCGAACACTGAAGCTTTCTTT; CDR3: CASSTRSGPNTEAFF; D: .; length: 15; V: TRBV7-9; size: many; J: TRBJ1-1
DNA: TGTGCCAGCAGCTTAACGCCAGCCTACAATGAGCAGTTCTTC; CDR3: CASSLTPAYNEQFF; D: .; length: 14; V: TRBV7-3; size: many; J: TRBJ2-1
DNA: TGTGCCAGCAGCAAGACAGGTTTTAGCAATCAGCCCCAGCATTTT; CDR3: CASSKTGFSNQPQHF; D: .; length: 15; V: TRBV7-2; size: many; J: TRBJ1-5
DNA: TGTGCCAGCAGTCGAATGACAGCTAATCAGCCCCAGCATTTT; CDR3: CASSRMTANQPQHF; D: .; length: 14; V: TRBV27; size: few; J: TRBJ1-5
DNA: TGTGCCAGCAGTTTCAGGGGGATGGTTTCGGAGACCCAGTACTTC; CDR3: CASSFRGMVSETQYF; D: TRBD1; length: 15; V: TRBV12-3/TRBV12-4; size: many; J: TRBJ2-5
DNA: TGTGCCAGCAGTGAAGGGACAGGGAGCACAGATACGCAGTATTTT; CDR3: CASSEGTGSTDTQYF; D: TRBD1; length: 15; V: TRBV6-1; size: many; J: TRBJ2-3
DNA: TGTGCCAGCAGCTTTTTAGGCACGAACACCGGGGAGCTGTTTTTT; CDR3: CASSFLGTNTGELFF; D: .; length: 15; V: TRBV5-5; size: many; J: TRBJ2-2
DNA: TGTGCCAGCAGTTTCTGGGGAATCTATAATTCACCCCTCCACTTT; CDR3: CASSFWGIYNSPLHF; D: .; length: 15; V: TRBV12-3/TRBV12-4; size: many; J: TRBJ1-6
DNA: TGTGCCAGCAGGAGACTAGCGGTTGAGCAAGAGACCCAGTACTTC; CDR3: CASRRLAVEQETQYF; D: TRBD2; length: 15; V: TRBV12-3/TRBV12-4; size: many; J: TRBJ2-5
DNA: TGTGCCAGCAGCTTAGAGGACCACACCGGGGAGCTGTTTTTT; CDR3: CASSLEDHTGELFF; D: .; length: 14; V: TRBV7-2; size: many; J: TRBJ2-2
DNA: TGTGCCAGCAGCTTAAAGTCGGGAAACACTGAAGCTTTCTTT; CDR3: CASSLKSGNTEAFF; D: .; length: 14; V: TRBV7-3; size: .; J: TRBJ1-1
DNA: TGTGCCAGCAGCCCAACCGGACTAGCGGGGGCGAACACCGGGGAGCTGTTTTTT; CDR3: CASSPTGLAGANTGELFF; D: TRBD2; length: 18; V: TRBV14; size: .; J: TRBJ2-2
DNA: TGTGCCAGCAGCGGGTCGGGACTAGCGGGGGTCGTTGATACGCAGTATTTT; CDR3: CASSGSGLAGVVDTQYF; D: TRBD2; length: 17; V: TRBV2; size: .; J: TRBJ2-3
DNA: TGTGCCAGCAGTGAATATAGGTTCACAGCTTTCTTT; CDR3: CASSEYRFTAFF; D: .; length: 12; V: TRBV25-1; size: .; J: TRBJ1-1
DNA: TGCAGCGTTGAATCTCGGGACAGGGGGTTTCACACCGGGGAGCTGTTTTTT; CDR3: CSVESRDRGFHTGELFF; D: TRBD1; length: 17; V: TRBV29-1; size: few; J: TRBJ2-2